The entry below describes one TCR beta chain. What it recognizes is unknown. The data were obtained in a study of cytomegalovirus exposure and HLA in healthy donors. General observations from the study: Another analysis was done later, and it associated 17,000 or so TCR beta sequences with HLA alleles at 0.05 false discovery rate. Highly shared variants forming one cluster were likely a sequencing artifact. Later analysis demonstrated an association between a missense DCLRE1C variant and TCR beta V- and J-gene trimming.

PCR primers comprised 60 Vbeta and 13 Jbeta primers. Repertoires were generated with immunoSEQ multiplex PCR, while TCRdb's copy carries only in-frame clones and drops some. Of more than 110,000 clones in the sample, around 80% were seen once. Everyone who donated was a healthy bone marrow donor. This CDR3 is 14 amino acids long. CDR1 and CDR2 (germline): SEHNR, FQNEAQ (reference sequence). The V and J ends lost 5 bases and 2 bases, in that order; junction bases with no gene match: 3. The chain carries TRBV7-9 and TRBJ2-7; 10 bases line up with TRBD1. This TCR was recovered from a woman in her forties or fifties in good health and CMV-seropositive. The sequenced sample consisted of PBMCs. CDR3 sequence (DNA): TGTGCCAGCAGCGACAGGGGGCAGGCCTACGAGCAGTACTTC. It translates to CASSDRGQAYEQYF.